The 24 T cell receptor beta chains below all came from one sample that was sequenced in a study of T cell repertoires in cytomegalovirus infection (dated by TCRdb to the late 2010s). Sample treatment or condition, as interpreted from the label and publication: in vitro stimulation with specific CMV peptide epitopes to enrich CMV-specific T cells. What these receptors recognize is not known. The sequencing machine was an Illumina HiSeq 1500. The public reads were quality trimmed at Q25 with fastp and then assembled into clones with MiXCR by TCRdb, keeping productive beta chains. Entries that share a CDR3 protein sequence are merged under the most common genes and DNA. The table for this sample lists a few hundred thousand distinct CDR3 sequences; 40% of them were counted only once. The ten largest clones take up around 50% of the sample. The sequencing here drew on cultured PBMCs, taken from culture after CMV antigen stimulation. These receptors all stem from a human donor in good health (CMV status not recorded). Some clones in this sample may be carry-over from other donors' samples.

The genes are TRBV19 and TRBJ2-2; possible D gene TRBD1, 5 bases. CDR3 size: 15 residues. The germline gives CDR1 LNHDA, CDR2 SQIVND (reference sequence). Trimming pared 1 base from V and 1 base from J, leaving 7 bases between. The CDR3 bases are TGTGCCAGTAGTATAGGACAGCGGAACACCGGGGAGCTGTTTTTT. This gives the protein CASSIGQRNTGELFF.

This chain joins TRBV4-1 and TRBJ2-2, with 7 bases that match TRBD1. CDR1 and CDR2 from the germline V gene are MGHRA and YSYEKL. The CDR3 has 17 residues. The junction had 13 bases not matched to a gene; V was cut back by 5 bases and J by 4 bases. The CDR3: CASSTWLDRAGTGELFF. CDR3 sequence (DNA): TGCGCCAGCAGCACCTGGTTAGACAGGGCCGGCACCGGGGAGCTGTTTTTT.

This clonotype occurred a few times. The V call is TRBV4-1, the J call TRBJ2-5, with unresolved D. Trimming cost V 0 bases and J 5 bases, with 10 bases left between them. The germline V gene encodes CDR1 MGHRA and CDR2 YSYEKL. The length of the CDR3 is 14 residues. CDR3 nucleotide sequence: TGCGCCAGCAGCCAAGAGTTGTTAGGGGAGACCCAGTACTTC. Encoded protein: CASSQELLGETQYF.

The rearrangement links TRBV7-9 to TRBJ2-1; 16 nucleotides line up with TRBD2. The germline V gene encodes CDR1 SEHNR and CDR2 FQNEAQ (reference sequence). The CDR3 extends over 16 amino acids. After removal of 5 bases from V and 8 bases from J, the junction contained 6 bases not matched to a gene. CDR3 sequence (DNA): TGTGCCAGCAGCGCGGGACTAGCGGGGGGGGCCTATGAGCAGTTCTTC. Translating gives CASSAGLAGGAYEQFF.

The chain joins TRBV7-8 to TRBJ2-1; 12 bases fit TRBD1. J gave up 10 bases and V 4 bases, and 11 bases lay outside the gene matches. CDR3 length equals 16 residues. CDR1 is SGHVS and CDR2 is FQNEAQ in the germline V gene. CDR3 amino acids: CASSSAGTGGFGEQFF. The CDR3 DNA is TGTGCCAGCAGCTCTGCCGGGACAGGGGGCTTCGGGGAGCAGTTCTTC.

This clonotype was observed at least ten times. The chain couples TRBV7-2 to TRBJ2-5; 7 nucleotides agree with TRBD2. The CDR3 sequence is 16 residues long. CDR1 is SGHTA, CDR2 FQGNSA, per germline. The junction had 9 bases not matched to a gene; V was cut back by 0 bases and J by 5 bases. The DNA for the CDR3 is TGTGCCAGCAGCTTAGCGCCGAGGGCTAGCGGTGAGACCCAGTACTTC. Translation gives CASSLAPRASGETQYF.

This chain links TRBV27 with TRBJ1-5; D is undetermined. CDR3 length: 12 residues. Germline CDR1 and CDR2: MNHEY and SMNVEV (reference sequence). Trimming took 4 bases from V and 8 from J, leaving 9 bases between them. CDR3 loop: CASSSPPEPQHF. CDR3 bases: TGTGCCAGCAGTTCGCCTCCGGAGCCCCAGCATTTT.

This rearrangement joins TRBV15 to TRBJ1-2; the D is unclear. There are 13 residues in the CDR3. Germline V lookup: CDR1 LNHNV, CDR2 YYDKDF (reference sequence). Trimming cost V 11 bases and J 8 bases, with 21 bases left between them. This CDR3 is CAAAAGLWGGYTF. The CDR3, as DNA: TGTGCCGCCGCGGCGGGCCTTTGGGGAGGCTACACCTTC. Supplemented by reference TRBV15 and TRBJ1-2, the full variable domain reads DAMVIQNPRYQVTQFGKPVTLSCSQTLNHNVMYWYQQKSSQAPKLLFHYYDKDFNNEADTPDNFQSRRPNTSFCFLDIRSPGLGDTAMYLCAAAAGLWGGYTFGSGTRLTVV.

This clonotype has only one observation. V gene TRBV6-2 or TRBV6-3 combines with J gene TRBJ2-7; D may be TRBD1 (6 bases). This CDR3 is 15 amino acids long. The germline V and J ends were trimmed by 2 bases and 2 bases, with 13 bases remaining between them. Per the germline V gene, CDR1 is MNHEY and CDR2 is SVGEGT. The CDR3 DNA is TGTGCCAGCAGTTACCGGCAGGGGACCCCCTACGAGCAGTACTTC. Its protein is CASSYRQGTPYEQYF.

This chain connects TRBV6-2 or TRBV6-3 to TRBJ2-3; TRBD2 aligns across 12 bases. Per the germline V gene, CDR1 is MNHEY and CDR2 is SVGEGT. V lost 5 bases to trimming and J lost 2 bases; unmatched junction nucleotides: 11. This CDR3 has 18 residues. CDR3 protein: CASSALSSGGGYTDTQYF. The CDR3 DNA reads TGTGCCAGCAGTGCCCTCTCTAGCGGGGGGGGGTACACAGATACGCAGTATTTT.

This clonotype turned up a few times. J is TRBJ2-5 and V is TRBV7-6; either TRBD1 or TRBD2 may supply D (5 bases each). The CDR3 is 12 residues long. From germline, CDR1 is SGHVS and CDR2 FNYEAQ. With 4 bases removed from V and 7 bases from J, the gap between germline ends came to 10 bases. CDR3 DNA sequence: TGTGCCAGCAGCTGGGACCCCCGGACCCAGTACTTC. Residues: CASSWDPRTQYF.

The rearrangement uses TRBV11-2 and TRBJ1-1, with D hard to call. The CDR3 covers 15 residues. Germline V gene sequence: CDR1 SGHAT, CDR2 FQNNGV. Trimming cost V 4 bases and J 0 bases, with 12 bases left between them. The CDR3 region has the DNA TGTGCCAGCAGCTCCCGGGCGGACCTGAACACTGAAGCTTTCTTT. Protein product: CASSSRADLNTEAFF.

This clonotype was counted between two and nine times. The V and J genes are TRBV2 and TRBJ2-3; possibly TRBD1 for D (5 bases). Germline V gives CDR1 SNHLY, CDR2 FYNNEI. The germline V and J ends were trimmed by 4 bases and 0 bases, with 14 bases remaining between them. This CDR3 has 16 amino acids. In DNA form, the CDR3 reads TGTGCCAGCAGTGGAGACAGCGCTACTAGCACAGATACGCAGTATTTT. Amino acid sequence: CASSGDSATSTDTQYF.

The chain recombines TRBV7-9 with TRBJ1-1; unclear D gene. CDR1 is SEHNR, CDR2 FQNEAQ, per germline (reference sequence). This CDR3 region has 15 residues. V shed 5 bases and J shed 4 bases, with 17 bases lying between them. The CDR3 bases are TGTGCCAGCAGCCCAGCGGGCCCCGGCGGCACTGAAGCTTTCTTT. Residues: CASSPAGPGGTEAFF.

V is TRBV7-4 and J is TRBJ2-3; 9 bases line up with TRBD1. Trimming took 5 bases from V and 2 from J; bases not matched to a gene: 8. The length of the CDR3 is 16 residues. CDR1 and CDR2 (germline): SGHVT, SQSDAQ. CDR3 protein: CASSPRTGVDTDTQYF. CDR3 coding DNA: TGTGCCAGCAGCCCCCGGACAGGGGTCGACACAGATACGCAGTATTTT.

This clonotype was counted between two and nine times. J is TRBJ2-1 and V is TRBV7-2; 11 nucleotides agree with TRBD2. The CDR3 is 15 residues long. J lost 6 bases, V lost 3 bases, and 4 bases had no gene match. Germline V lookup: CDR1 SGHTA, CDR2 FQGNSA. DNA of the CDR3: TGTGCCAGCAGCTTTAGCGGGGGGGCCGGCAATGAGCAGTTCTTC. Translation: CASSFSGGAGNEQFF.

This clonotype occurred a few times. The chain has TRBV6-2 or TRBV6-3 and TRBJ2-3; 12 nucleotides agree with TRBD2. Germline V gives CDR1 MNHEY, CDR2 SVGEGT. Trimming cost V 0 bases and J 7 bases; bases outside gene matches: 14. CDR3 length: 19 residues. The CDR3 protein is CASSYSFGLAGPFVYTQYF. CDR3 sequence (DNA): TGTGCCAGCAGTTACTCGTTTGGACTAGCGGGGCCGTTTGTGTATACGCAGTATTTT.

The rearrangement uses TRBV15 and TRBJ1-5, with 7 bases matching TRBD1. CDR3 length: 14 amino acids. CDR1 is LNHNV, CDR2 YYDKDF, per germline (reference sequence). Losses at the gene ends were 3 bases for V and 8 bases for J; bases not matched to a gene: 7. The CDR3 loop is CATSRFQGEKPQHF. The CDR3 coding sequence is TGTGCCACCAGCAGGTTCCAGGGGGAAAAGCCCCAGCATTTT. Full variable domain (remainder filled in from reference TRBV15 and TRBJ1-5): DAMVIQNPRYQVTQFGKPVTLSCSQTLNHNVMYWYQQKSSQAPKLLFHYYDKDFNNEADTPDNFQSRRPNTSFCFLDIRSPGLGDTAMYLCATSRFQGEKPQHFGDGTRLSIL.

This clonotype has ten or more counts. CDR3 sequence (DNA): TGTGCCAGCAGCCCCCGATTAGCGTCGGAGACCCAGTACTTC. It specifies CASSPRLASETQYF. The rearrangement uses TRBV7-2 and TRBJ2-5; tentatively, D is TRBD2 (5 bases). Germline V gives CDR1 SGHTA, CDR2 FQGNSA. This CDR3 is 14 amino acids long. Deletions cut 5 bases from V and 5 bases from J, with 15 bases between.

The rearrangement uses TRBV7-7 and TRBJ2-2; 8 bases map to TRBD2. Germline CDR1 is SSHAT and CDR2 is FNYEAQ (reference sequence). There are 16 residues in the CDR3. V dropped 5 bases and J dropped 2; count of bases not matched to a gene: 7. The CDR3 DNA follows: TGTGCCAGCAGCCCCTACCGGGGGGGAAACACCGGGGAGCTGTTTTTT. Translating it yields CASSPYRGGNTGELFF.

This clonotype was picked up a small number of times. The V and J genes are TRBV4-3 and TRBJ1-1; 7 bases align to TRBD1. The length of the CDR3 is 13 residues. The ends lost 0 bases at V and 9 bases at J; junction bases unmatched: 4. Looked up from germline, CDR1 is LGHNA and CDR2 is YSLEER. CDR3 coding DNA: TGCGCCAGCAGCCAAGAGAGACAGGGAAAAGCTTTCTTT. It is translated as CASSQERQGKAFF.

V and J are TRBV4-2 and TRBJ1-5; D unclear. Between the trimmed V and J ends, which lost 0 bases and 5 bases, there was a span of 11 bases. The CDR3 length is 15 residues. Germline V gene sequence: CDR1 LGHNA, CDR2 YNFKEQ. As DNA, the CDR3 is TGTGCCAGCAGCCAAGATCGTAGCAGCTATCAGCCCCAGCATTTT. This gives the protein CASSQDRSSYQPQHF.

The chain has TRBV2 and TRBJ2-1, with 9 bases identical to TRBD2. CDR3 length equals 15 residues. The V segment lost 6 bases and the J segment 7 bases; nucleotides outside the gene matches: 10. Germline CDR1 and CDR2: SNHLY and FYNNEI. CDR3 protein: CASSEERGALNEQFF. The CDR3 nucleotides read TGTGCCAGCAGCGAGGAGCGGGGGGCACTGAATGAGCAGTTCTTC.

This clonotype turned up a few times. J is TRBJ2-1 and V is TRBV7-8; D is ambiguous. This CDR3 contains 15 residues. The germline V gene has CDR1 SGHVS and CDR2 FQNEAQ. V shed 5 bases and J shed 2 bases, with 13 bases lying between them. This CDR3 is CASSQAGGAYNEQFF. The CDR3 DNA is TGTGCCAGCAGCCAAGCAGGTGGTGCCTACAATGAGCAGTTCTTC.